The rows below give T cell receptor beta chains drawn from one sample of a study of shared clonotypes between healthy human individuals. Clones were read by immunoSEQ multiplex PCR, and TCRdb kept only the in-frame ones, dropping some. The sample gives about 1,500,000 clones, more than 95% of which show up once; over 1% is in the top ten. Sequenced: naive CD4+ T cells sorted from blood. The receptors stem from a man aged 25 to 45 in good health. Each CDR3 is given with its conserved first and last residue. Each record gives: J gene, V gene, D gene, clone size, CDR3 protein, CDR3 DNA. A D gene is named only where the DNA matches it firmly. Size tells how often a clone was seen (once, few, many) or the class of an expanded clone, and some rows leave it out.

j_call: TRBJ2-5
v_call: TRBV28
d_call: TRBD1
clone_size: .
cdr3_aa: CASALGGQGAGETQYF
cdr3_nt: TGTGCCAGCGCCCTGGGGGGACAGGGGGCCGGAGAGACCCAGTACTTC

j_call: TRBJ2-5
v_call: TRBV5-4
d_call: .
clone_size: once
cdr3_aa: CASSSPRVGETQYF
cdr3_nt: TGTGCCAGCAGCTCACCCAGGGTTGGAGAGACCCAGTACTTC

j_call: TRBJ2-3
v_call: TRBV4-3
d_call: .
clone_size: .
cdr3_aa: CASSQDWIAVRGTDTQYF
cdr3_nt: TGCGCCAGCAGCCAAGATTGGATTGCCGTTCGGGGGACAGATACGCAGTATTTT

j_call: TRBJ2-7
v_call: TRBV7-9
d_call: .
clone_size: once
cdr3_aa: CASSRREAQFSYEQYF
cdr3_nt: TGTGCCAGCAGTCGGAGGGAGGCACAATTTTCCTACGAGCAGTACTTC

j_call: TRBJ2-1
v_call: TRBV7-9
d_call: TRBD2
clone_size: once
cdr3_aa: CASSFSGNEQFF
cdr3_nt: TGTGCCAGCAGCTTTAGCGGGAATGAGCAGTTCTTC

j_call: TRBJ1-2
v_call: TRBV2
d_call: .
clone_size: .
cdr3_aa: CASELNYGYTF
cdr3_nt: TGTGCCAGCGAACTTAACTATGGCTACACCTTC

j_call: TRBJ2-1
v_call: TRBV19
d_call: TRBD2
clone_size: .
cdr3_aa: CASSRSSGRIYNEQFF
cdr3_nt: TGTGCCAGTAGTAGGTCTAGCGGGAGGATATACAATGAGCAGTTCTTC

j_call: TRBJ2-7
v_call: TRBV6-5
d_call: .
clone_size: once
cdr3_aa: CASSYRKGTYEQYF
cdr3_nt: TGTGCCAGCAGCTACCGAAAAGGGACCTACGAGCAGTACTTC

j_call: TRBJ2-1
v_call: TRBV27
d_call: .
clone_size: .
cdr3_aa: CASSFLLPGFRGWNEQFF
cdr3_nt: TGTGCCAGCAGTTTTCTACTCCCGGGCTTTAGGGGGTGGAATGAGCAGTTCTTC

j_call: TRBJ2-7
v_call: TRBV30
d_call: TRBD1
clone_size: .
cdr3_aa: CAWSFRDRVYEQYF
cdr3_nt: TGTGCCTGGAGCTTCCGGGACAGAGTCTACGAGCAGTACTTC

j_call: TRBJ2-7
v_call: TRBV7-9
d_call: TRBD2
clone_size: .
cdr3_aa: CATRGRASSYEQYF
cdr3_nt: TGTGCCACCCGAGGGAGGGCCTCCTCCTACGAGCAGTACTTC

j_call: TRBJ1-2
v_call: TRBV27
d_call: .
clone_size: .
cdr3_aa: CASSLRPTQYYGYTF
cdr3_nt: TGTGCCAGCAGTTTAAGGCCAACGCAATACTATGGCTACACCTTC

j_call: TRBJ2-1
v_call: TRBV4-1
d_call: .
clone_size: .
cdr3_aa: CASSQVGTFEEQFF
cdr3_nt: TGCGCCAGCAGCCAAGTGGGGACATTTGAAGAGCAGTTCTTC

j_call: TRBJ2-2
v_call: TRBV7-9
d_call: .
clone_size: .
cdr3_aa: CASSFGLAANTGELFF
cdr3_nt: TGTGCCAGCAGCTTTGGGCTAGCAGCGAACACCGGGGAGCTGTTTTTT

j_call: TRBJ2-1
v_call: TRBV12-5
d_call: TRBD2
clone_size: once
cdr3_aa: CASGLHISGKINEQFF
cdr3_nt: TGTGCTAGTGGTTTGCATATTAGCGGGAAAATCAATGAGCAGTTCTTC

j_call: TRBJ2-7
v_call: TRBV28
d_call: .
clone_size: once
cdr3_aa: CASSDQTYEQYF
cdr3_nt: TGTGCCAGCAGTGATCAAACCTACGAGCAGTACTTC

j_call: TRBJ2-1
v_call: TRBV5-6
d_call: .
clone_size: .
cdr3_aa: CASSLLPNNEQFF
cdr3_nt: TGTGCCAGCAGCTTGTTGCCCAACAATGAGCAGTTCTTC

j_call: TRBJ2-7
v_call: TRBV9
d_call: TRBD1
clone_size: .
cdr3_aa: CASSDGQDHEQYF
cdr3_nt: TGTGCCAGCAGCGATGGACAGGATCACGAGCAGTACTTC

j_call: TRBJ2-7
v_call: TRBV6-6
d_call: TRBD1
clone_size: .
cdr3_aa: CASRERGGISYEQYF
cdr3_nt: TGTGCCAGCAGGGAACGAGGGGGCATTAGTTACGAGCAGTACTTC

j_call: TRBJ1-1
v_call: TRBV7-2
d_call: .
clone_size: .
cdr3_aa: CASSLGSRATEAFF
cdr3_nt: TGTGCCAGCAGCTTAGGTAGCAGGGCCACTGAAGCTTTCTTT

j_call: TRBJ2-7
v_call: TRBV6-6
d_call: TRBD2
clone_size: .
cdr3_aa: CASTGGYEQYF
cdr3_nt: TGTGCCAGCACGGGGGGTTACGAGCAGTACTTC

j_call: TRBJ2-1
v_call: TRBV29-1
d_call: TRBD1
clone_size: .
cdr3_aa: CSVNYDRGLGEQFF
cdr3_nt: TGCAGCGTTAACTACGACAGGGGGCTTGGTGAGCAGTTCTTC

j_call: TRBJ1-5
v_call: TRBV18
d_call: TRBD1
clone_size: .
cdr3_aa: CASSPNGQAGLPQHF
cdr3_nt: TGTGCCAGCTCACCAAATGGACAGGCCGGTTTACCCCAGCATTTT

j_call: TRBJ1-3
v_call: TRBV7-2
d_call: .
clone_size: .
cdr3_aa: CASSPFVRGGNTIYF
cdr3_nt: TGTGCCAGCAGCCCATTTGTACGGGGAGGAAACACCATATATTTT

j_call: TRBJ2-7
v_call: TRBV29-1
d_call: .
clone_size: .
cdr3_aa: CSASTGTETYEQYF
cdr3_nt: TGCAGCGCTTCAACCGGGACGGAGACCTACGAGCAGTACTTC

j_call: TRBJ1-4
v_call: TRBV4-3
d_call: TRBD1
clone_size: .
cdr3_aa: CASSQEVPGTGREKLFF
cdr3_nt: TGCGCCAGCAGCCAAGAAGTCCCCGGGACAGGGCGAGAAAAACTGTTTTTT

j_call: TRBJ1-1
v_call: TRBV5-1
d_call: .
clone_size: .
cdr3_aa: CASSLDSDGGAEAFF
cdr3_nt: TGCGCCAGCAGCTTGGACAGCGACGGGGGCGCTGAAGCTTTCTTT

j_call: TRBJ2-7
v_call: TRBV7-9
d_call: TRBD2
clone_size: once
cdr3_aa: CASSPSGSWAYEQYF
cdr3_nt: TGTGCCAGCAGCCCTAGCGGGAGCTGGGCCTACGAGCAGTACTTC

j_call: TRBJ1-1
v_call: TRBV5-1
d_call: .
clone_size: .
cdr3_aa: CASSLAGPGGYTEAFF
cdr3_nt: TGCGCCAGCAGCTTGGCCGGGCCTGGGGGATACACTGAAGCTTTCTTT

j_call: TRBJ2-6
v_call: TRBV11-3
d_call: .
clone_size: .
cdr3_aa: CASSKGGSGANVLTF
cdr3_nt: TGTGCCAGCAGCAAAGGGGGCTCTGGGGCCAACGTCCTGACTTTC

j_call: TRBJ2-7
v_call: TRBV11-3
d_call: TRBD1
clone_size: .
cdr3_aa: CASSRGQSSYEQYF
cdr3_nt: TGTGCCAGCAGCAGGGGACAGAGCTCCTACGAGCAGTACTTC

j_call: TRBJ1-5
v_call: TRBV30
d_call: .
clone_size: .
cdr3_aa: CACLWDGNQPQHF
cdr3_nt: TGTGCCTGCCTTTGGGACGGCAATCAGCCCCAGCATTTT

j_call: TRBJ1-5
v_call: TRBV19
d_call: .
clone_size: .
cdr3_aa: CASSMSGGTTPNQPQHF
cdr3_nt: TGTGCCAGTAGTATGTCCGGGGGGACGACCCCTAATCAGCCCCAGCATTTT

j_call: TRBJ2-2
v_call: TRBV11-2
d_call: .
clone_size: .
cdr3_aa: CASSLFPGNTGELFF
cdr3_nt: TGTGCCAGCAGCTTATTTCCAGGGAACACCGGGGAGCTGTTTTTT

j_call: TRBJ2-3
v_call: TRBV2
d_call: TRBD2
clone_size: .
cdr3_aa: CASIFAGGDTQYF
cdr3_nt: TGTGCCAGCATTTTTGCGGGAGGAGATACGCAGTATTTT

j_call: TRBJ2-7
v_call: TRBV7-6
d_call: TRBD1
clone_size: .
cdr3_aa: CASSLTGTYEQYF
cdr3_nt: TGTGCCAGCAGCTTGACAGGGACCTACGAGCAGTACTTC

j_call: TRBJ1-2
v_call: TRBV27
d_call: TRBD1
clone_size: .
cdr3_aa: CASSLRWDSGNYGYTF
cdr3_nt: TGTGCCAGCAGTTTAAGGTGGGACAGTGGTAACTATGGCTACACCTTC

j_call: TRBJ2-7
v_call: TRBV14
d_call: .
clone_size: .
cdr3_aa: CASSQLGTYSYEQYF
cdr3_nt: TGTGCCAGCAGCCAACTGGGGACTTACTCCTACGAGCAGTACTTC

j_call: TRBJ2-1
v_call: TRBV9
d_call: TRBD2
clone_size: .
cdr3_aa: CASSPARLAGVKNEQFF
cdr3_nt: TGTGCCAGCAGCCCAGCCAGACTAGCGGGAGTGAAAAATGAGCAGTTCTTC

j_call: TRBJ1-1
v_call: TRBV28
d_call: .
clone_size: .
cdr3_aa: CASSFRLNTEAFF
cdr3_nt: TGTGCCAGCAGTTTTAGGTTGAACACTGAAGCTTTCTTT

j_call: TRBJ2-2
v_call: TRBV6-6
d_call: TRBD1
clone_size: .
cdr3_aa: CASSLQGSGELFF
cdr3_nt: TGTGCCAGCAGTTTACAGGGGTCCGGGGAGCTGTTTTTT

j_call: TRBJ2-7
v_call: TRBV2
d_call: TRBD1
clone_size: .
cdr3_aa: CASTAGSGQGVVRYF
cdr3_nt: TGTGCCAGCACCGCAGGGAGCGGACAGGGGGTCGTACGGTACTTC

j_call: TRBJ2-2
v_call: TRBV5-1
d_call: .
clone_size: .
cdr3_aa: CASSLDSANTGELFF
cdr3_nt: TGCGCCAGCAGCTTGGACAGCGCGAACACCGGGGAGCTGTTTTTT

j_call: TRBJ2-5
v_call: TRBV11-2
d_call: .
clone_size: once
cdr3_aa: CASSPMWDRGEYF
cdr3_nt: TGTGCCAGCAGCCCCATGTGGGACCGTGGGGAGTACTTC

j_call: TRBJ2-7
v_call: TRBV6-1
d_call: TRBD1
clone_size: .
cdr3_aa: CASSRQGVYEQYF
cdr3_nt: TGTGCCAGCAGCCGACAGGGAGTCTACGAGCAGTACTTC

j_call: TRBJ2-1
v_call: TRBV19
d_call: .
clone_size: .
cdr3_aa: CASSTPAGAPTANEQFF
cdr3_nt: TGTGCCAGTAGTACCCCCGCTGGGGCCCCCACCGCCAATGAGCAGTTCTTC

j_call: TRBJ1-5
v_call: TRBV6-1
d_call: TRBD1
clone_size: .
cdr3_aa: CASRETGQSQPQHF
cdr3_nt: TGTGCCAGCAGAGAGACAGGGCAGAGTCAGCCCCAGCATTTT

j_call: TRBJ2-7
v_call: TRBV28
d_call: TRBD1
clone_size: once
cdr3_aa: CASSTRDRSYEQYF
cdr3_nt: TGTGCCAGCAGTACCCGGGACAGGTCCTACGAGCAGTACTTC

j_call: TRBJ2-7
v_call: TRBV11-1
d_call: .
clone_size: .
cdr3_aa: CASSPRTVPYEQYF
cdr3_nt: TGTGCCAGCAGCCCACGGACAGTTCCCTACGAGCAGTACTTC

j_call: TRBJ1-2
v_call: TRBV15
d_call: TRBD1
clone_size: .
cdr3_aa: CATSTGQNKDGYTF
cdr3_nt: TGTGCCACCAGCACGGGACAGAACAAAGATGGCTACACCTTC